This TCR beta chain was found in a study of CD8 T cells in Susac syndrome. The CDR3 has 15 amino acids. Trimming removed 4 bases from V and 1 base from J, with 12 bases in between. CDR1 SGDLS and CDR2 YYNGEE come from the germline V gene. The multiple sclerosis control cohort comprised treatment-naive individuals presenting with stable or active relapsing-remitting disease. Random-hexamer reverse transcription was applied to roughly 0.45 to 1 ug RNA. TCR beta CDR3 was amplified by immunoSEQ multiplex PCR. This amplification extended across 54 Vbeta and 13 Jbeta segments. Each CDR3 protein is one row after TCRdb ran MiXCR on the immunoSEQ multiplex PCR reads. The sample consists of some 260,000 distinct CDR3 sequences, 85% to 95% of them appearing once.

The sequenced sample consisted of CD4+ T cells from PBMCs. The chain couples TRBV9 to TRBJ2-1; D not certain. This sequence was found in a human donor with multiple sclerosis. The CDR3 region is CASSPRGSSYNEQFF. The CDR3 DNA follows: TGTGCCAGCAGCCCTAGAGGTAGTTCCTACAATGAGCAGTTCTTC.